Below, 3 T cell receptor beta chains from the same sample are listed, as sequenced in a study of Tregs in tolerant kidney transplant recipients. The assay was immunoSEQ multiplex PCR, and TCRdb's table has in-frame clones only and misses some. Of 200,000 to 300,000 clones listed, 65% to 85% are singletons. The specimen was CD4+ T cells from blood. Receptor source: a human donor in good health.

The chain recombines TRBV27 with TRBJ1-6; D is perhaps TRBD1 (6 bases). Trimming took 4 bases from V and 13 from J, leaving 14 bases between them. CDR1 and CDR2 from the germline V gene are MNHEY and SMNVEV (reference sequence). This CDR3 region has 13 residues. The CDR3 bases are TGTGCCAGCAGTTCTCAGGGAACAGGGCCCCTCCACTTT. Translating gives CASSSQGTGPLHF.

This clone was recorded only once. The CDR3 DNA sequence: TGCGCCAGCAGCTTGGAAAACGGTAATTCACCCCTCCACTTT. The encoded protein is CASSLENGNSPLHF. The V and J genes are TRBV5-1 and TRBJ1-6; no clear D. The ends were cut back, 0 bases at V and 6 bases at J, with 7 bases in the middle. Per germline, CDR1 SGHRS and CDR2 YFSETQ. This CDR3 contains 14 residues.

The chain couples TRBV5-4 to TRBJ2-2; 8 nucleotides align to TRBD1. After removal of 3 bases from V and 1 base from J, the junction contained 2 bases not matched to a gene. The CDR3 covers 15 residues. Germline CDR1 SGHNT, CDR2 YYREEE (reference sequence). The CDR3 nucleotides read TGTGCCAGCAGCTCCGGACAGGGGAACACCGGGGAGCTGTTTTTT. Residues: CASSSGQGNTGELFF.